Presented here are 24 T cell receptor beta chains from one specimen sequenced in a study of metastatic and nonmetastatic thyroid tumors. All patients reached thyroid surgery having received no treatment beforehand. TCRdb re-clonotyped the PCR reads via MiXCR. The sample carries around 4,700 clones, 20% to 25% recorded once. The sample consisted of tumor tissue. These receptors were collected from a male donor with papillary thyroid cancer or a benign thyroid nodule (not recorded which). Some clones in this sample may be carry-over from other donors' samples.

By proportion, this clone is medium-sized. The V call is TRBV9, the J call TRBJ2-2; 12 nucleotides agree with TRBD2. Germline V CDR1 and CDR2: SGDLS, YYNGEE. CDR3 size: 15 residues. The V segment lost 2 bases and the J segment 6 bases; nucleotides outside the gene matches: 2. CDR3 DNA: TGTGCCAGCAGCGTTTCTAGCGGGAGGGCCGGGGAGCTGTTTTTT. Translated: CASSVSSGRAGELFF.

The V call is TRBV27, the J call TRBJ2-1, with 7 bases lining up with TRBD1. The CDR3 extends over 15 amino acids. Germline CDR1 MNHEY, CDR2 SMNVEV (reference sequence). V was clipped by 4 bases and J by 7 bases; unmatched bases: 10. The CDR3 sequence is CASSYDRVGRNEQFF. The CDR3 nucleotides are TGTGCCAGCAGTTACGACAGGGTCGGTAGAAATGAGCAGTTCTTC.

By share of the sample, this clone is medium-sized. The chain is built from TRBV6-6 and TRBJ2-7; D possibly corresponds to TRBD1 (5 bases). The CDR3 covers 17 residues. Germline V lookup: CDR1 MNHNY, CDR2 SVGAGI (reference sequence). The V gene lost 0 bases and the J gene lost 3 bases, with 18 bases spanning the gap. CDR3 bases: TGTGCCAGCAGTTACTCCAGAGCAGGCGAAGGGGACTACGAGCAGTACTTC. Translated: CASSYSRAGEGDYEQYF.

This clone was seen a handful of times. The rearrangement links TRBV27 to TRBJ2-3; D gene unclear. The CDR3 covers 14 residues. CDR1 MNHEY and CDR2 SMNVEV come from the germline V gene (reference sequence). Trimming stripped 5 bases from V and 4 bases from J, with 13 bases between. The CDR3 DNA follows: TGTGCCAGCAGTGTCCAGGCGATTCCAGATACGCAGTATTTT. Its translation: CASSVQAIPDTQYF.

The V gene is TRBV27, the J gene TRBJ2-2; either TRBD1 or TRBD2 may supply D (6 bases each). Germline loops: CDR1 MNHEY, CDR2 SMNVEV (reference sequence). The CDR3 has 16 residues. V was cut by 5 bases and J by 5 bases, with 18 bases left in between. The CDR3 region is CASSLYGVGGTGELFF. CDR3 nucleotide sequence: TGTGCCAGCAGTCTTTATGGGGTAGGGGGGACCGGGGAGCTGTTTTTT.

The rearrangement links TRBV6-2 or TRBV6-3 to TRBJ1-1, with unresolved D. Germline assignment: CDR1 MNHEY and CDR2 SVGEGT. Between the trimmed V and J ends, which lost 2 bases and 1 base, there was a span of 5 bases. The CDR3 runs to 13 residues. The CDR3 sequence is CASSYGRNTEAFF. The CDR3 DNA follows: TGTGCCAGCAGTTACGGTAGGAACACTGAAGCTTTCTTT.

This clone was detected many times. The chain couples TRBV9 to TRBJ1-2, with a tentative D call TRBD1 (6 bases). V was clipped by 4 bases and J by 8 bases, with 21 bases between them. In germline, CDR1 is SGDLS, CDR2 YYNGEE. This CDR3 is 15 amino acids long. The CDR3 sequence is CASSPQGGTLGGYTF. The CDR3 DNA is TGTGCCAGCAGCCCTCAAGGGGGAACCCTTGGGGGCTACACCTTC.

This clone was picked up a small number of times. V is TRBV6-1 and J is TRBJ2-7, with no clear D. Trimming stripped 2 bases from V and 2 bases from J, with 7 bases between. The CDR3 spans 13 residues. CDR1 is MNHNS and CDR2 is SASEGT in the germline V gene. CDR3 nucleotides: TGTGCCAGCAGTGAATCCGGTACCTACGAGCAGTACGTC. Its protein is CASSESGTYEQYV.

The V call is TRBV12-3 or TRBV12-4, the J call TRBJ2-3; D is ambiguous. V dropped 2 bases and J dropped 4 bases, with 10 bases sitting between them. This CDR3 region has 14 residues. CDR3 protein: CASSLLGRADTQYF. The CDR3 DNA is TGTGCCAGCAGTTTATTGGGCCGGGCAGATACGCAGTATTTT.

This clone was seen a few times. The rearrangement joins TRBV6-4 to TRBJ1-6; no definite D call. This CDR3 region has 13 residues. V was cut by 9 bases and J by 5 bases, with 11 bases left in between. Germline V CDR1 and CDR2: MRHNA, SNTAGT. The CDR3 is CASRRENNSPLHF. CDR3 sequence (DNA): TGTGCCAGTCGAAGGGAAAATAATTCACCCCTCCACTTT.

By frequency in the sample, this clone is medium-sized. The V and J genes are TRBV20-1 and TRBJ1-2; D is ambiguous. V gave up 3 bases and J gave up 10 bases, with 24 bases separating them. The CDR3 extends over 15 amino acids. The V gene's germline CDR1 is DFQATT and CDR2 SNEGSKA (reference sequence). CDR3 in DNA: TGCAGTGCTAGGAAGCCGGGATCCATAAGAAAAGACTACACCTTC. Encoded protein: CSARKPGSIRKDYTF.

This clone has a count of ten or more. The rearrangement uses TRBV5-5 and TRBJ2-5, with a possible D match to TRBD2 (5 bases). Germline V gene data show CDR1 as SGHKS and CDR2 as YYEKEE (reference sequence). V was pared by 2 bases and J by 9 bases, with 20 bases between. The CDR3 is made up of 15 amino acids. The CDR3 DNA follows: TGTGCCAGCAGCTTTGCCGGTGGGCTAGCTGGGCCCCAGTACTTC. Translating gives CASSFAGGLAGPQYF.

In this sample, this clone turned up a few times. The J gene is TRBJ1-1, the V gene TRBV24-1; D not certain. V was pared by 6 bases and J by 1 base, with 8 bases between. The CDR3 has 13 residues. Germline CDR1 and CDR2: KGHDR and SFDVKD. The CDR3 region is CATSKSWNTEAFF. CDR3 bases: TGTGCCACCAGTAAATCCTGGAACACTGAAGCTTTCTTT.

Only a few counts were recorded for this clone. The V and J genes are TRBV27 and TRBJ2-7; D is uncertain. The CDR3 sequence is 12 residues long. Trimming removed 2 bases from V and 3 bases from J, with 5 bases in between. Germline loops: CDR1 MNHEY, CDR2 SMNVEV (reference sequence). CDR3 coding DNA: TGTGCCAGCAGTTTACCAAGCTACGAGCAGTACTTC. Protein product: CASSLPSYEQYF.

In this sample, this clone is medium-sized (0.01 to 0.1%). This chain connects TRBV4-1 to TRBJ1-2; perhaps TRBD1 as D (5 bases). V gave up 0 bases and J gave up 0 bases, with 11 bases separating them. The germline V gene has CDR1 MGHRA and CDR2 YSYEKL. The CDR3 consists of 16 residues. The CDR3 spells CASSQDGALANYGYTF. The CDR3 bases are TGCGCCAGCAGCCAAGATGGGGCCTTAGCTAACTATGGCTACACCTTC.

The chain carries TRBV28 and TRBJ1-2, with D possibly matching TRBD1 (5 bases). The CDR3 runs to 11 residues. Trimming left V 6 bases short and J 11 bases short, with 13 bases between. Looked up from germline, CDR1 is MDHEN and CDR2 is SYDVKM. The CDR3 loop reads CASSRDRDYTF. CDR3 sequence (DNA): TGTGCCAGCAGCCGCGACAGAGATTACACCTTC.

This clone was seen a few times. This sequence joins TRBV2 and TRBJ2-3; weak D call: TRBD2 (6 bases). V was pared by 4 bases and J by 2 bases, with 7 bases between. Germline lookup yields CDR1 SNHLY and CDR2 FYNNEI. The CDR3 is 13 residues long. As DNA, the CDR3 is TGTGCCAGCAGTGGCGGGATCACAGATACGCAGTATTTT. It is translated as CASSGGITDTQYF.

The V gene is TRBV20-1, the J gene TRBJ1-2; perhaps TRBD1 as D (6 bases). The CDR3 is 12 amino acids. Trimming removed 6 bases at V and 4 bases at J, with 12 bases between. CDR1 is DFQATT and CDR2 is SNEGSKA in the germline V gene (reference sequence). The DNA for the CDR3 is TGCAGTGCAGGGGGGACTTTCTATGGCTACACCTTC. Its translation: CSAGGTFYGYTF.

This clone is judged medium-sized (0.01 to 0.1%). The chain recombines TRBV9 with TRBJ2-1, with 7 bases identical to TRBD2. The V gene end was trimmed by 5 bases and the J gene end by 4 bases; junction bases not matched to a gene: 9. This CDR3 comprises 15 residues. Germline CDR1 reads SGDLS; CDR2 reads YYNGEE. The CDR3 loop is CASSAGRGVYNEQFF. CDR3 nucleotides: TGTGCCAGCAGTGCTGGACGGGGGGTTTACAATGAGCAGTTCTTC.

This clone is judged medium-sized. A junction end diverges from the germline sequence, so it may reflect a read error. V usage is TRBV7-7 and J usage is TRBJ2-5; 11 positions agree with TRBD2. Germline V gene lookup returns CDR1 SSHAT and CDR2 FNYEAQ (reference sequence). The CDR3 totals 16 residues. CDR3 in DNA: TGTGCTAGCAGCTCGGGTTTAGCGGGAGGGCAAGAGACCCAGTACTTC. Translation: CASSSGLAGGQETQYF.

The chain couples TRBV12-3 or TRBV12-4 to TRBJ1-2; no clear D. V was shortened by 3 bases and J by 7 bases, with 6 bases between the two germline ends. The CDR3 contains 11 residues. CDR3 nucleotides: TGTGCCAGCAGTTTGGGGTTTGGCTACACCTTC. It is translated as CASSLGFGYTF.

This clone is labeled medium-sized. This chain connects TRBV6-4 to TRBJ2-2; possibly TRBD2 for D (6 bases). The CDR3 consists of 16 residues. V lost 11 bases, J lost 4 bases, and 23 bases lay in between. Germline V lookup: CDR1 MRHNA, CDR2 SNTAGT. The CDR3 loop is CACPDPQWRGTGELFF. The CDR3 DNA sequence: TGTGCCTGCCCGGACCCCCAGTGGAGGGGCACCGGGGAGCTGTTTTTT.

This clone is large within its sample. As DNA, the CDR3 is TGTGCCAACGGACAGGGGATATCCGGGGAGCTGTTTTTT. Translation gives CANGQGISGELFF. The chain has TRBV6-1 and TRBJ2-2; 9 nucleotides align to TRBD1. CDR1 and CDR2 (germline): MNHNS, SASEGT. CDR3 size: 13 residues. J lost 6 bases, V lost 10 bases, and 6 bases had no gene match.

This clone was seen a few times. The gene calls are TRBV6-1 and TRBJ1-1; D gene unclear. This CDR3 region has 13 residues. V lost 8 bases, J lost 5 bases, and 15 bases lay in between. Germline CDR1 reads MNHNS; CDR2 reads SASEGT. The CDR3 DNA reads TGTGCCAGCCTTATAAAGGTAGGAACTGAAGCTTTCTTT. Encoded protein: CASLIKVGTEAFF.